This entry describes one T cell receptor beta chain. This sample is drawn from a study of blood T cell repertoires in COVID-19. Background on the study: Sources were T cells, B-cell-depleted T cells, or PBMCs; the material itself was cDNA or gDNA.

Assignments of participants to cohorts depended upon their own reported clinical history. Profiling relied on immunoSEQ multiplex PCR, and the TCRdb table lists in-frame clones only, not all of them. The sample lists 300,000 to 350,000 clones, more than 75% seen once, with approximately 1% in the top ten. The CDR3 loop spans 14 amino acids. Germline V lookup: CDR1 MNHNS, CDR2 SASEGT. V was trimmed by 3 bases and J by 3 bases, leaving 10 bases between them. This TCR derives from a woman in her twenties or thirties who had recovered from COVID-19. The gene calls are TRBV6-1 and TRBJ2-3; D is possibly TRBD2 (5 bases). What was sequenced was PBMCs or T cells enriched from blood (not recorded which). The CDR3 is CASSDLRGTDTQYF. The CDR3 nucleotides read TGTGCCAGCAGTGACCTTCGGGGAACAGATACGCAGTATTTT.